One and the same sample provided the 9 T cell receptor beta chains below, sequenced in a study of cytomegalovirus exposure and HLA in healthy donors. A multiplex PCR was run with 60 Vbeta primers and 13 Jbeta primers. Some clones are missing from TCRdb's copy, which holds only in-frame ones; the method was immunoSEQ multiplex PCR. The data show some 120,000 clones, with 75% to 85% seen just once and more than 3% held by the top ten. The sample was PBMCs. These receptors all come from a male donor in good health and CMV-seronegative.

In its sample, this clone was seen once. This rearrangement joins TRBV4-1 to TRBJ1-1; D unclear. The germline V and J ends were trimmed by 0 bases and 3 bases, with 23 bases remaining between them. The CDR3 length is 19 residues. Germline CDR1 MGHRA, CDR2 YSYEKL. The DNA for the CDR3 is TGCGCCAGCAGCCAAGATCCCATCCGGGTCCCCATAAAGTACACTGAAGCTTTCTTT. Translating gives CASSQDPIRVPIKYTEAFF.

V is TRBV5-1 and J is TRBJ2-3; TRBD1 agrees at 7 bases. Per the germline V gene, CDR1 is SGHRS and CDR2 is YFSETQ. The CDR3 length is 14 residues. V trimming: 4 bases; J trimming: 6 bases; junction bases outside the gene matches: 8. The CDR3, as DNA: TGCGCCAGCAGCACGCAAGGGGGACAGGATACGCAGTATTTT. Its translation: CASSTQGGQDTQYF.

The chain links TRBV5-1 to TRBJ2-1; D might be TRBD2 (6 bases). The CDR3 is 15 residues long. Trimming took off 4 bases at V and 9 bases at J, with 20 bases between the two ends. Germline V gives CDR1 SGHRS, CDR2 YFSETQ. The CDR3 region has the DNA TGCGCCAGCAGCCTCCGGGAGCCCCGGTTAGGTGAGCAGTTCTTC. Encoded protein: CASSLREPRLGEQFF. The full variable domain, rest sourced from reference TRBV5-1 and TRBJ2-1, is KAGVTQTPRYLIKTRGQQVTLSCSPISGHRSVSWYQQTPGQGLQFLFEYFSETQRNKGNFPGRFSGRQFSNSRSEMNVSTLELGDSALYLCASSLREPRLGEQFFGPGTRLTVL.

J is TRBJ2-2 and V is TRBV30; TRBD2 agrees at 8 bases. CDR3 size: 14 residues. Germline-derived CDR1 and CDR2 are GTSNPN and SVGIG (reference sequence). J lost 0 bases, V lost 3 bases, and 0 bases had no gene match. The CDR3 nucleotides read TGTGCCTGGAGCGGGGGGGCGAACACCGGGGAGCTGTTTTTT. It codes for CAWSGGANTGELFF.

The V and J genes are TRBV15 and TRBJ1-4; 8 bases line up with TRBD1. The CDR3 has 15 residues. V was clipped by 5 bases and J by 8 bases; unmatched bases: 10. Germline V gene sequence: CDR1 LNHNV, CDR2 YYDKDF (reference sequence). The CDR3 DNA sequence: TGTGCCACCAGCGTACCAGGGGGCGCCTGGGAAAAACTGTTTTTT. This codes for CATSVPGGAWEKLFF. The full variable domain, in which reference TRBV15 and TRBJ1-4 provide the parts outside the CDR3, is DAMVIQNPRYQVTQFGKPVTLSCSQTLNHNVMYWYQQKSSQAPKLLFHYYDKDFNNEADTPDNFQSRRPNTSFCFLDIRSPGLGDTAMYLCATSVPGGAWEKLFFGSGTQLSVL.

The rearrangement links TRBV30 to TRBJ1-4, with D perhaps TRBD1 (5 bases). From germline, CDR1 is GTSNPN and CDR2 SVGIG (reference sequence). The CDR3 is made up of 13 amino acids. The germline V and J ends were trimmed by 2 bases and 4 bases, with 8 bases remaining between them. The CDR3 spells CAWSLRGNEKLFF. For the CDR3, the DNA is TGTGCCTGGAGTTTAAGGGGTAATGAAAAACTGTTTTTT.

The V call is TRBV18, the J call TRBJ2-7, with TRBD2 matching 7 bases. Germline V CDR1 and CDR2: KGHSH, LQKENI. This CDR3 is built from 17 residues. The V and J ends lost 2 bases and 0 bases, in that order; junction bases with no gene match: 10. The CDR3 reads CASSPNGEGSSSYEQYF. The DNA of the CDR3 is TGTGCCAGCTCACCAAACGGGGAGGGGTCTAGCTCCTACGAGCAGTACTTC.

The rearrangement joins TRBV2 to TRBJ2-1, with 15 bases lining up with TRBD2. CDR3 size: 16 residues. The V gene's germline CDR1 is SNHLY and CDR2 FYNNEI. The ends lost 4 bases at V and 2 bases at J; junction bases unmatched: 0. As DNA, the CDR3 is TGTGCCAGCAGTGGGACTAGCGGGAGGGCCTACAATGAGCAGTTCTTC. It is translated as CASSGTSGRAYNEQFF.

The rearrangement uses TRBV19 and TRBJ2-2; 8 positions agree with TRBD2. V was pared by 7 bases and J by 1 base, with 2 bases of the junction left unmatched. The germline V gene has CDR1 LNHDA and CDR2 SQIVND (reference sequence). The CDR3 extends over 14 amino acids. The CDR3: CASKTSGNTGELFF. The CDR3 DNA sequence: TGTGCCAGTAAAACTAGCGGGAACACCGGGGAGCTGTTTTTT. Full variable domain (missing parts from reference TRBV19 and TRBJ2-2): DGGITQSPKYLFRKEGQNVTLSCEQNLNHDAMYWYRQDPGQGLRLIYYSQIVNDFQKGDIAEGYSVSREKKESFPLTVTSAQKNPTAFYLCASKTSGNTGELFFGEGSRLTVL.